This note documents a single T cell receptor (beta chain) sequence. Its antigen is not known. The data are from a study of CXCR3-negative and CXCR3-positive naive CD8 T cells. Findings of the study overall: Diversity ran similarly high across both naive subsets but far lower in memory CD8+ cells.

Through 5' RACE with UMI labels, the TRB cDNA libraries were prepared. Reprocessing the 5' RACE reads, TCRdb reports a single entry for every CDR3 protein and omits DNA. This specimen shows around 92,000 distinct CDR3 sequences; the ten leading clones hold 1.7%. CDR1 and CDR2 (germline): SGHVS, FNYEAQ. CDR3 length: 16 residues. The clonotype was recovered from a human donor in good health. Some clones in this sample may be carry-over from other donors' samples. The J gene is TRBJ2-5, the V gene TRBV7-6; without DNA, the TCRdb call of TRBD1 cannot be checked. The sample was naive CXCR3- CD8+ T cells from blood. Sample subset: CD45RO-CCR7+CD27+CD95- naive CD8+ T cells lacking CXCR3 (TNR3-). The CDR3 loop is CASSPSTGKGWETQYF. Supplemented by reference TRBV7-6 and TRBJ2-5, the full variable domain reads GAGVSQSPRYKVTKRGQDVALRCDPISGHVSLYWYRQALGQGPEFLTYFNYEAQQDKSGLPNDRFSAERPEGSISTLTIQRTEQRDSAMYRCASSPSTGKGWETQYFGPGTRLLVL.